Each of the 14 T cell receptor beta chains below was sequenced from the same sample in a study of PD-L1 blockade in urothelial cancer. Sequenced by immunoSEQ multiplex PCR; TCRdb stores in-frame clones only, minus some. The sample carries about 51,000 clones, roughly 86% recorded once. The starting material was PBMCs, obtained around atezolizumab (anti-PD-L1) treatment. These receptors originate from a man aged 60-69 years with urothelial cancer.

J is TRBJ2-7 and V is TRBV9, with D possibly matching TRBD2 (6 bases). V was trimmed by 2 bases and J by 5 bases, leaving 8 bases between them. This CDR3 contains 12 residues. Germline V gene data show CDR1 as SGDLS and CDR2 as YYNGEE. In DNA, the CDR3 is TGTGCCAGCAGCGTGCCGGGGGACGAGCAGTACTTC. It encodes CASSVPGDEQYF.

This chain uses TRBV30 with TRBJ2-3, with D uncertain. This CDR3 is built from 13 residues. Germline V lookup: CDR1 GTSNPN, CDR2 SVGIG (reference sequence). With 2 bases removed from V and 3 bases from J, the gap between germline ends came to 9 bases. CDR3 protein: CAWSWQETDTQYF. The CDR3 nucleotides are TGTGCCTGGAGTTGGCAAGAAACAGATACGCAGTATTTT.

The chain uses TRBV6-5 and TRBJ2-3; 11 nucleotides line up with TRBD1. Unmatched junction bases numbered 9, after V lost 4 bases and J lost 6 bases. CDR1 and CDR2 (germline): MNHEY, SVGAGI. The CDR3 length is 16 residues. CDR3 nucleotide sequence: TGTGCCAGCAGTTTTTCCGGGACAGGGGGTGTCGATACGCAGTATTTT. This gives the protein CASSFSGTGGVDTQYF.

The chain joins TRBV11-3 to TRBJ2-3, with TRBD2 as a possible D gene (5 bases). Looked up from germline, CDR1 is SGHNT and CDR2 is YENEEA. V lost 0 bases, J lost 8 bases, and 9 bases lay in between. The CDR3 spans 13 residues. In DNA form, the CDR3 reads TGTGCCAGCAGCTTAGAGGCGGGCTTTACGCAGTATTTT. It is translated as CASSLEAGFTQYF. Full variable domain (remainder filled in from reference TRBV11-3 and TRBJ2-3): EAGVVQSPRYKIIEKKQPVAFWCNPISGHNTLYWYLQNLGQGPELLIRYENEEAVDDSQLPKDRFSAERLKGVDSTLKIQPAELGDSAVYLCASSLEAGFTQYFGPGTRLTVL.

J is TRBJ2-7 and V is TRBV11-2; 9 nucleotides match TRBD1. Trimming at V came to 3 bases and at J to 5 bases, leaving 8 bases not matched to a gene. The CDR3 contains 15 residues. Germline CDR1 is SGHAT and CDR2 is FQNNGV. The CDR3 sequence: CASSFRDRVIDEQYF. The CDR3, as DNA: TGTGCCAGCAGCTTCCGGGACAGGGTGATCGACGAGCAGTACTTC.

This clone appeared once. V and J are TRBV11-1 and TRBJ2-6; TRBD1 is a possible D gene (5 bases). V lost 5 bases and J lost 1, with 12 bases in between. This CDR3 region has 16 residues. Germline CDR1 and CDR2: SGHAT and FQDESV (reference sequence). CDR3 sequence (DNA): TGTGCCAGCAGCCGCCTCCAGGGTTCTGGGGCCAACGTCCTGACTTTC. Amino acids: CASSRLQGSGANVLTF.

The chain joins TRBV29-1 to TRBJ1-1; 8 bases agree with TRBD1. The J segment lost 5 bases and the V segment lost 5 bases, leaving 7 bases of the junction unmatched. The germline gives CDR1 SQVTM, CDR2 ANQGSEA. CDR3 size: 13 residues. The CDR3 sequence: CSVLGNRGTEAFF. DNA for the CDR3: TGCAGCGTTTTGGGTAACAGGGGGACTGAAGCTTTCTTT.

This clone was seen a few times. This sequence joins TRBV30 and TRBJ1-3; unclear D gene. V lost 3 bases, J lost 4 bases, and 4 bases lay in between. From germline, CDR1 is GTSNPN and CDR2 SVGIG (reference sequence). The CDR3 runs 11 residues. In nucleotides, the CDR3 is TGTGCCTGGAGCTCCGGAAACACCATATATTTT. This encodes CAWSSGNTIYF.

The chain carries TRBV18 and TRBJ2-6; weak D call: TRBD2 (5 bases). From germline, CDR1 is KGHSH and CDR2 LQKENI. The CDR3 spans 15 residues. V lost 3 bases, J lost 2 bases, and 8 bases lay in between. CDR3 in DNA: TGTGCCAGCTCACCCGGGAACCCTGGGGCCAACGTCCTGACTTTC. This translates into CASSPGNPGANVLTF.

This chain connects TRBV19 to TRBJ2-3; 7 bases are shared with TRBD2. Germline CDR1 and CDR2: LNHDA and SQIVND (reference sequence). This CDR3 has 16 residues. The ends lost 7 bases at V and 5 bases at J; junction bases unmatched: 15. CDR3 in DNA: TGTGCCAGTACCCGGGGCCTAGCGGTCGAAGGAGATACGCAGTATTTT. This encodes CASTRGLAVEGDTQYF.

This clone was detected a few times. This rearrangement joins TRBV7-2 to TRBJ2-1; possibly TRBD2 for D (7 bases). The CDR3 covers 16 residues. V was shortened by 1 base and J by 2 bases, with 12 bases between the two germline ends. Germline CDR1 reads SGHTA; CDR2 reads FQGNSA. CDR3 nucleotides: TGTGCCAGCAGCTTAGGTTGGGGGGGCCCCTACAATGAGCAGTTCTTC. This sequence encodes CASSLGWGGPYNEQFF. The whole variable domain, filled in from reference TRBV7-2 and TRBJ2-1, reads GAGVSQSPSNKVTEKGKDVELRCDPISGHTALYWYRQSLGQGLEFLIYFQGNSAPDKSGLPSDRFSAERTGGSVSTLTIQRTQQEDSAVYLCASSLGWGGPYNEQFFGPGTRLTVL.

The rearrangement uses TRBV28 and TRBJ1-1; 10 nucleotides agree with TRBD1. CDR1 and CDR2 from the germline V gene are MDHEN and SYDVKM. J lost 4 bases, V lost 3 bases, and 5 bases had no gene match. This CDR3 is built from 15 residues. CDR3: CASSFDRGLPTEAFF. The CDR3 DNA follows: TGTGCCAGCAGTTTCGACAGGGGGCTCCCCACTGAAGCTTTCTTT.

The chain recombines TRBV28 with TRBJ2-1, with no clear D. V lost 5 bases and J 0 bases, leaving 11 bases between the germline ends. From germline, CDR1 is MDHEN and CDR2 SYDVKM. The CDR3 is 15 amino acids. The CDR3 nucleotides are TGTGCCAGCAGTGGGCACGAGAGCTCCTACAATGAGCAGTTCTTC. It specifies CASSGHESSYNEQFF.

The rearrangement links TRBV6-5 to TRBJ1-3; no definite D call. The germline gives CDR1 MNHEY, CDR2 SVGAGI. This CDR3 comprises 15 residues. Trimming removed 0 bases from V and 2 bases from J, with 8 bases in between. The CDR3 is CASSYSTGTGNTIYF. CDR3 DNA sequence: TGTGCCAGCAGTTACTCGACCGGGACTGGAAACACCATATATTTT.